Listed below are T cell receptor beta chains from one sample, sequenced in a study of T cell repertoires in cytomegalovirus infection. These TCRs are of unknown antigen specificity. MiXCR, run by TCRdb on the reads, gives a single entry per CDR3 protein. In the table there are approximately 910,000 distinct CDR3 sequences, around 32% of which are singletons. Sequences were derived from cultured CD8+ T cells from PBMCs, sampled from culture after CMV antigen stimulation. Source of these receptors: a human donor in good health (CMV status not recorded). Some clones in this sample may be carry-over from other donors' samples. The CDR3 runs from the conserved cysteine through the conserved F or W. Fields, in order: V gene, D gene, CDR3 protein. D genes are given only for firm matches.

>TRBV5-6|TRBD1
CARSGPSDRRVQAFF
>TRBV29-1|.
CSVPSSGDNYGYTF
>TRBV4-1|.
CASSQEWTATYGYTF
>TRBV7-2|.
CASTADFGDSPLHF
>TRBV7-2|TRBD2
CASSSPPGGEGETQYF
>TRBV7-2|TRBD2
CASSPAGGYEQYF
>TRBV7-9|TRBD2
CASSSLAAGGPDTQYF
>TRBV7-6|TRBD1
CASSWTGRFNEQFF
>TRBV2|.
CASKLLGQSTDTQYF
>TRBV12-3/TRBV12-4|TRBD1
CASSGDSSYEQYF
>TRBV4-2|.
CASSQGFTGYNEQFF
>TRBV29-1|TRBD1
CSVTLTGKYGYTF
>TRBV11-2|TRBD1
CASSLSRDRQETQYF
>TRBV5-6|TRBD2
CASRLGGQYSYNEQFF
>TRBV4-1|.
CASSQRGAKNTGELFF
>TRBV7-9|.
CANSLGSYEQYF
>TRBV4-1|.
CASSQVLTVAETQYF
>TRBV7-9|.
CASSFVSPAGDGYTF
>TRBV19|.
CASSRRWDGGDLFF
>TRBV28|.
CASSTYGRGSGQPQHF
>TRBV7-9|.
CASSLSVWDGYNEQFF
>TRBV14|.
CASSLRGGANYGYTF
>TRBV7-6|TRBD2
CASSSSSGGARETQYF
>TRBV7-9|TRBD2
CASSSYLGTSTNEQFF
>TRBV27|.
CASSFSAESEQFF
>TRBV7-6|.
CASSLAAGSTEAFF
>TRBV19|.
CASMRLRDKNNQPQHF
>TRBV12-3/TRBV12-4|.
CASSPWDGDEAFF
>TRBV10-3|TRBD1
CAISESDRAPGELFF
>TRBV2|.
CASSGIGQESNTEAFF
>TRBV7-8|.
CASSSRLAGLGGELFF
>TRBV4-1|.
CASSHDLRSNQPQHF
>TRBV12-3/TRBV12-4|.
CASSLFGLTGDVGYTF
>TRBV7-2|TRBD1
CASSSPGTVHGYTF
>TRBV27|TRBD1
CASSPLPGQAVEQYF
>TRBV7-4|TRBD1
CASSSTDRGDSPLHF
>TRBV6-4|TRBD2
CASSDRGTSGWNEQFF